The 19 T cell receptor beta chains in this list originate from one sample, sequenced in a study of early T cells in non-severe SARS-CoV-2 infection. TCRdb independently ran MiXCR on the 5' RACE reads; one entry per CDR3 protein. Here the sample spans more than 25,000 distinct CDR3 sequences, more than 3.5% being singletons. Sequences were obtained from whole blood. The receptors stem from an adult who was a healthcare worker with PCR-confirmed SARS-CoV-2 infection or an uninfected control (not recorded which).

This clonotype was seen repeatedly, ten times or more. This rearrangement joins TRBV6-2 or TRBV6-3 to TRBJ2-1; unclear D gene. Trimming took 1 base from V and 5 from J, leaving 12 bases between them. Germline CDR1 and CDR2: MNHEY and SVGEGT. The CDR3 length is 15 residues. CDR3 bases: TGTGCCAGCAGTTACTTTTCCGGAATCGACAATGAGCAGTTCTTC. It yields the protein CASSYFSGIDNEQFF.

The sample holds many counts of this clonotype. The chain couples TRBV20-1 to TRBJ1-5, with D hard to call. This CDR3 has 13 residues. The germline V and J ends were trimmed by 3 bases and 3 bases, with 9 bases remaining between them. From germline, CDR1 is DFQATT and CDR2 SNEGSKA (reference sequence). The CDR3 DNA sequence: TGCAGTGCTAGCGGGCCGGTCAATCAGCCCCAGCATTTT. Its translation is CSASGPVNQPQHF.

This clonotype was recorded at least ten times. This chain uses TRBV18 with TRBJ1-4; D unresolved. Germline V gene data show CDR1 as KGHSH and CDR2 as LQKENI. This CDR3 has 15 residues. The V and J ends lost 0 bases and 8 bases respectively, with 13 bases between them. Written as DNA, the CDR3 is TGTGCCAGCTCACCACCGGGCTCCCGGGGAGAAAAACTGTTTTTT. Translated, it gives CASSPPGSRGEKLFF.

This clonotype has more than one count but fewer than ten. CDR3 sequence reads: CASSLGPGSEQYF. The CDR3 bases are TGTGCCAGCAGTTTAGGCCCGGGAAGCGAGCAGTACTTC. The rearrangement uses TRBV12-3 or TRBV12-4 and TRBJ2-7; possibly TRBD2 for D (5 bases). This CDR3 region has 13 residues. Trimming removed 1 base from V and 6 bases from J, with 10 bases in between.

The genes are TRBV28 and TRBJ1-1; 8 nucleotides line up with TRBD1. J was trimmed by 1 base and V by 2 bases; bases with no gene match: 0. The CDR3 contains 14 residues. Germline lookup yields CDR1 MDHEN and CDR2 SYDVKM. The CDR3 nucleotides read TGTGCCAGCAGTTTAGGACAGGGGAACACTGAAGCTTTCTTT. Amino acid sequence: CASSLGQGNTEAFF.

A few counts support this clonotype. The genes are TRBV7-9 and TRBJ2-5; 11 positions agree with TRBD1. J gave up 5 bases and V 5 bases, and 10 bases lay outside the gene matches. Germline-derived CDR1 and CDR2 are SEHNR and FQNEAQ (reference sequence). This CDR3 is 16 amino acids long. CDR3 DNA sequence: TGTGCCAGCAGCCAAACGGACAGGGGGCGCGGGGAGACCCAGTACTTC. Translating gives CASSQTDRGRGETQYF.

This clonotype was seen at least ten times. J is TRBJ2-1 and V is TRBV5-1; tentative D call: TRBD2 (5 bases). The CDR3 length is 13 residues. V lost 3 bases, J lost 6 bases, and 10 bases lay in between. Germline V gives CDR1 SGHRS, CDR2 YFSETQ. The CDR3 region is CASSSRTANEQFF. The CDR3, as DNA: TGCGCCAGCAGCTCCCGGACTGCCAATGAGCAGTTCTTC.

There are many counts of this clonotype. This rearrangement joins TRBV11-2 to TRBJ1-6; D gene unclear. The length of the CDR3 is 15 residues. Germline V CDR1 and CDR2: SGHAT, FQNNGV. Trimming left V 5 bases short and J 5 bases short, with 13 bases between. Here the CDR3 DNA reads TGTGCCAGCAGCCTCTCAGGAGTTAATAATTCACCCCTCCACTTT. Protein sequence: CASSLSGVNNSPLHF.

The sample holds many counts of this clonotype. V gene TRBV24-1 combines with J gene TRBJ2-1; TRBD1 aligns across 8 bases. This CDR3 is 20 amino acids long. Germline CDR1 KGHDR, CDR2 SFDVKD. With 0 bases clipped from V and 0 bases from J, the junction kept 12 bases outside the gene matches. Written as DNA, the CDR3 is TGTGCCACCAGTGATTTGCGAAGTACAGGGGGAAGGAGCTCCTACAATGAGCAGTTCTTC. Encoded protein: CATSDLRSTGGRSSYNEQFF.

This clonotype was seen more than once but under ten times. The CDR3 is CASSESGTGGLDGYTF. DNA for the CDR3: TGTGCCAGCAGTGAATCAGGGACAGGGGGTCTTGATGGCTACACCTTC. The rearrangement links TRBV25-1 to TRBJ1-2; 11 bases map to TRBD1. The V gene's germline CDR1 is MGHDK and CDR2 SYGVNS. V shed 1 base and J 6 bases; nucleotides not matched to a gene: 7. The CDR3 length is 16 residues.

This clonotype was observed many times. CDR3 amino acids: CASRPWEYEQYF. CDR3 DNA sequence: TGTGCCAGCAGACCGTGGGAGTACGAGCAGTACTTC. V usage is TRBV11-2 and J usage is TRBJ2-7, with D perhaps TRBD2 (5 bases). The ends were cut back, 6 bases at V and 4 bases at J, with 10 bases in the middle. CDR1 and CDR2 (germline): SGHAT, FQNNGV. The CDR3 consists of 12 residues.

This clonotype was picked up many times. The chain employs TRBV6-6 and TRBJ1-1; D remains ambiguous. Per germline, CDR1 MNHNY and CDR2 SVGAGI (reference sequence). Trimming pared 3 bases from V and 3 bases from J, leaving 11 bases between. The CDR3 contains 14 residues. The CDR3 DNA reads TGTGCCAGCAGTTATGGGAAGCCGGACACTGAAGCTTTCTTT. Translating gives CASSYGKPDTEAFF.

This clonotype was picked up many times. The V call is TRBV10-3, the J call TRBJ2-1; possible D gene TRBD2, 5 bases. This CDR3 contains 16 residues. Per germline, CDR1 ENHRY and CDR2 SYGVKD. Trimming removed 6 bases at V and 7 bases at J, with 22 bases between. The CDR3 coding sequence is TGTGCCATCAGGGGTGCAACTGCTCCCACGGGAAATGAGCAGTTCTTC. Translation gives CAIRGATAPTGNEQFF.

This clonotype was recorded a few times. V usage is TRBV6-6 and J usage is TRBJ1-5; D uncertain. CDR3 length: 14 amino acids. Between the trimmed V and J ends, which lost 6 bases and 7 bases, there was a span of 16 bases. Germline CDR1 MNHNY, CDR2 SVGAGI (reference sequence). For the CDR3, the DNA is TGTGCCAGCAGACCCCGGTGGGGTGGCCAGCCCCAGCATTTT. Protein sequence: CASRPRWGGQPQHF.

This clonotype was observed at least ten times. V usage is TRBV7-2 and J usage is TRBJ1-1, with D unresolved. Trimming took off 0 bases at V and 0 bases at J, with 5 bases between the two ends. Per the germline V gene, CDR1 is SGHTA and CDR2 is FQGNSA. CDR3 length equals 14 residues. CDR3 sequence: CASSLAAMNTEAFF. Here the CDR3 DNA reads TGTGCCAGCAGCTTAGCGGCGATGAACACTGAAGCTTTCTTT.

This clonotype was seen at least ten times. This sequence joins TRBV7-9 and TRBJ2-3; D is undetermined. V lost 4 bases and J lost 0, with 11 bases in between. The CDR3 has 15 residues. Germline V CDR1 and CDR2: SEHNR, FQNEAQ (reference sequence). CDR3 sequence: CASSYRKASTDTQYF. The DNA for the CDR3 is TGTGCCAGCAGCTATAGGAAGGCGAGCACAGATACGCAGTATTTT.

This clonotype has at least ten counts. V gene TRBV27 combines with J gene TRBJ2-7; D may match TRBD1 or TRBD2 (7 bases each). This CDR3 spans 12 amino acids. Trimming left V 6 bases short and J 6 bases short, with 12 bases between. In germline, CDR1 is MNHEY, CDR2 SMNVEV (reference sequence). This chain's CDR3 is CASRRGTVEQYF. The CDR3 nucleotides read TGTGCCAGCAGGCGGGGGACAGTCGAGCAGTACTTC.

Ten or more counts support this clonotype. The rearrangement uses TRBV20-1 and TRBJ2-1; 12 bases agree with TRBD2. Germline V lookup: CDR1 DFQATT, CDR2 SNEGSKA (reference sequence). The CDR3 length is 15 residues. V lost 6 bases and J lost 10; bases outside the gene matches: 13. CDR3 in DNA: TGCAGTGCCCCTCTACTAGCGGGGGGCCTCAGGGAGCAGTTCTTC. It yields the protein CSAPLLAGGLREQFF.

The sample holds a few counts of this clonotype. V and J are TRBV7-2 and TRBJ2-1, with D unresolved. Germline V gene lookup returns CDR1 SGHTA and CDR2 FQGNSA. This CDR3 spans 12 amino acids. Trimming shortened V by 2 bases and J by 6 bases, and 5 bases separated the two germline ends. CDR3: CASSLIVNEQFF. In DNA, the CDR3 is TGTGCCAGCAGCTTAATAGTCAATGAGCAGTTCTTC.